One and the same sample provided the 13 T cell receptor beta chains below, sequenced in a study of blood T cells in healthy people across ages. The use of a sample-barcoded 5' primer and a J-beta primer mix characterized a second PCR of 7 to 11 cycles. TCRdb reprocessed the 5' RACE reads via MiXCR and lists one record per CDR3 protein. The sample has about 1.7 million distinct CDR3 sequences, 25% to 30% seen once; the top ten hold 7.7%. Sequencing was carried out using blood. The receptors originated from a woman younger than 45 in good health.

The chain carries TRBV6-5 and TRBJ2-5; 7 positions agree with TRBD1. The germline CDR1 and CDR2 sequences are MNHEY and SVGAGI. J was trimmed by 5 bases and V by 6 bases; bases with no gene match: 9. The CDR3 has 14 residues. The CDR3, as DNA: TGTGCCAGCAGGTACGCTGACAGGGAGGAGACCCAGTACTTC. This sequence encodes CASRYADREETQYF.

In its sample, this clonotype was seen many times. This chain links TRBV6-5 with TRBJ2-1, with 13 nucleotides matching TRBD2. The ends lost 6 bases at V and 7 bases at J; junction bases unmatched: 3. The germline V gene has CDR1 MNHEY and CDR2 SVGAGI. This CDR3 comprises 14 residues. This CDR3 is CASRGLAGLNEQFF. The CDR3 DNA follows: TGTGCCAGCAGGGGACTAGCGGGATTGAATGAGCAGTTCTTC.

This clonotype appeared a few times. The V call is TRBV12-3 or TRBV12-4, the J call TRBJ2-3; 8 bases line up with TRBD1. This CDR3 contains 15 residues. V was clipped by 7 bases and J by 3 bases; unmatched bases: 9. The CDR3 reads CASTSWDRRTDTQYF. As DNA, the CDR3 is TGTGCCAGCACCTCATGGGACAGGAGAACAGATACGCAGTATTTT.

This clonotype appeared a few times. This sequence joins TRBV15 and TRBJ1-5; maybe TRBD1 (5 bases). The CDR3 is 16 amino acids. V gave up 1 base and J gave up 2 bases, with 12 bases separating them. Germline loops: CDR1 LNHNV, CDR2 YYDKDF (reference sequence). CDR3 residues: CATSRVWGFGNQPQHF. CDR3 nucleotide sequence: TGTGCCACCAGCAGAGTATGGGGGTTTGGCAATCAGCCCCAGCATTTT.

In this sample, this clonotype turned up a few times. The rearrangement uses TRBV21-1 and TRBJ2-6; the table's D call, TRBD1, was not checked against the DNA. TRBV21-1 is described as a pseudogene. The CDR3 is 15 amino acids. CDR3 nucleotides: TGTGCCAGCAGCAAGGACACTGGAGGGGCCAACGTCCTGACTTTC. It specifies CASSKDTGGANVLTF.

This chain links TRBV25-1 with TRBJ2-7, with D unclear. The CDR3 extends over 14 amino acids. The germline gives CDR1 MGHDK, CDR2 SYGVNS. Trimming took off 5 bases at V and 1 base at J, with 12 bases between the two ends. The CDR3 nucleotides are TGTGCCAGCAGTTTCCAGGCATTTTCCTACGAGCAGTACTTC. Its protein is CASSFQAFSYEQYF.

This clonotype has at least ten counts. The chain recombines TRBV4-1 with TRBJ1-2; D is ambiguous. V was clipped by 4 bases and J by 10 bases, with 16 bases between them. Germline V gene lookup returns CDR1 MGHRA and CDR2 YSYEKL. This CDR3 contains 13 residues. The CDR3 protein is CASSPTQAPAYTF. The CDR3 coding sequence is TGCGCCAGCAGCCCCACGCAGGCACCGGCCTACACCTTC.

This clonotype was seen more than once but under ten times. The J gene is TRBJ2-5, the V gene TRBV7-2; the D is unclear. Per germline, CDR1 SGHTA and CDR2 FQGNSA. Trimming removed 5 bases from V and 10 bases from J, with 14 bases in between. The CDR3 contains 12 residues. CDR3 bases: TGTGCCAGCAGCCCGGACCTGGTGGTCCAGTACTTC. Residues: CASSPDLVVQYF.

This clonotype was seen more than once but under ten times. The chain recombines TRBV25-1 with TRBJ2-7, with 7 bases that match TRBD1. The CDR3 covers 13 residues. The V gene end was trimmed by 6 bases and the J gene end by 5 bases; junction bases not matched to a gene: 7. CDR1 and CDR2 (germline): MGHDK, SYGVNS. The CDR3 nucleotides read TGTGCCAGCAGGGCACAGGGGTGGGACGAGCAGTACTTC. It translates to CASRAQGWDEQYF.

The CDR3 protein is CASSPTPGTGVGYTF. DNA for the CDR3: TGTGCCAGCAGTCCGACCCCCGGGACAGGGGTTGGCTACACCTTC. The chain combines TRBV12-3 or TRBV12-4 with TRBJ1-2, with TRBD1 matching over 10 bases. The CDR3 spans 15 residues. Trimming removed 5 bases from V and 7 bases from J; junction bases left unmatched: 10.

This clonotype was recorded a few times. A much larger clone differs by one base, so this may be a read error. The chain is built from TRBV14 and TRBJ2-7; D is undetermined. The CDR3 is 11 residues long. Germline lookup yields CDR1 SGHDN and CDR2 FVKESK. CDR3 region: CASNQFYEQYF. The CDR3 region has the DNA TGTGCCAGCAACCAATTCTACGAGCAGTACTTC.

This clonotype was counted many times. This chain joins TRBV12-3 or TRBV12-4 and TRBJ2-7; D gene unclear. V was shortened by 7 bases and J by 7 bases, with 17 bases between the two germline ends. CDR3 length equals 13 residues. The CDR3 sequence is CASTTLALGEQYF. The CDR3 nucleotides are TGTGCCAGCACTACTCTCGCGTTGGGAGAGCAGTACTTC.

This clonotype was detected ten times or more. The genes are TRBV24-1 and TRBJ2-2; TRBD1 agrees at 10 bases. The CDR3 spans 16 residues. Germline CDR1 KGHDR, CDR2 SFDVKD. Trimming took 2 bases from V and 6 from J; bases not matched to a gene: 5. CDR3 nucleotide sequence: TGTGCCACCAGTGATTCCGGGACAGGGGTAGCCGGGGAGCTGTTTTTT. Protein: CATSDSGTGVAGELFF.